This TCR beta chain stems from a study of beta chain features in type 1 diabetes. Every bit of the isolated RNA underwent reverse transcription, so sequencing read expressed TCRB transcripts. Repertoires were generated with immunoSEQ multiplex PCR, while TCRdb's copy carries only in-frame clones and drops some. The sample holds 200,000 to 250,000 clones, 68% seen once. V shed 3 bases and J 3 bases; nucleotides not matched to a gene: 3. The CDR3 has 14 residues. Looked up from germline, CDR1 is SGHRS and CDR2 is YFSETQ. This chain connects TRBV5-1 to TRBJ2-3; 8 bases are a match to TRBD1. This sequence originates from a man aged 25-45 years in good health. The material sequenced was naive CD4+ T cells from blood. The CDR3: CASSSDRGTDTQYF. The CDR3 bases are TGCGCCAGCAGCTCAGACAGGGGTACAGATACGCAGTATTTT.